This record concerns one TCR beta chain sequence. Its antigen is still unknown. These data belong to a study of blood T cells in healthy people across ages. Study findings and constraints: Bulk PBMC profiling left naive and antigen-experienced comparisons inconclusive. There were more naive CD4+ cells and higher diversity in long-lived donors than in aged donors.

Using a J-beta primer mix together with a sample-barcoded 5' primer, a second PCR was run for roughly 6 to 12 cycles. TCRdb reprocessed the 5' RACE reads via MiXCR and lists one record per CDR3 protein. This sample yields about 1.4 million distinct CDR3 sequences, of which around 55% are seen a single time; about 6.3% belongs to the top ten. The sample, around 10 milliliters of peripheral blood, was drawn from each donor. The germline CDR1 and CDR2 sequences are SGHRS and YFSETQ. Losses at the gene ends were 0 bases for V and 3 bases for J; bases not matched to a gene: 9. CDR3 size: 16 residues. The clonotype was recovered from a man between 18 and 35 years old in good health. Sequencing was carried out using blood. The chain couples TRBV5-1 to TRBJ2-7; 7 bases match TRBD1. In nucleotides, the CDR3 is TGCGCCAGCAGCTTGGGGACAGGTCCATTCCTCTACGAGCAGTACTTC. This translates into CASSLGTGPFLYEQYF.